The clone carrying this T cell receptor beta chain appeared once. What it binds is not known. This sample was taken from a study of beta chain features in type 1 diabetes. Overall study context: The samples had approximately 110 million sorted cells examined in all. Whole-study findings and limits: Type 1 diabetes patients had TCRB CDR3s that were shorter (moderately but significantly so) in all four CD4+ subsets.

All of the isolated RNA was reverse transcribed, so expressed TCRB transcripts were sequenced. Here immunoSEQ multiplex PCR was the method, and the copy in TCRdb shows in-frame clones only, minus some. The sample shows more than 95,000 clones, approximately 30% of them seen only once. A heparinised blood draw that averaged roughly 110 mL was obtained once from each donor. Central memory, naive, regulatory and stem cell-like memory CD4+ cells were sorted by CD45RO/CCR7/CD25/CD127/CD95/CD27. This receptor was obtained from a woman in her late teens or twenties with type 1 diabetes. Sequences were obtained from central memory CD4+ T cells from blood.

Written as DNA, the CDR3 is TGTGCCAGCAGCCCGGCCGCGGGAGGCTACAATGAGCAGTTCTTC. Protein product: CASSPAAGGYNEQFF. The J gene is TRBJ2-1, the V gene TRBV7-9, with 8 positions matching TRBD2. The CDR3 is 15 residues long. Germline V gene data show CDR1 as SEHNR and CDR2 as FQNEAQ (reference sequence). Trimming at V came to 5 bases and at J to 3 bases, leaving 6 bases not matched to a gene.